One T cell receptor beta chain is described in this entry. The antigen is unknown. The data originate from a study of OX40 agonist ivuxolimab in advanced cancers. For the study at large: Ivuxolimab, an agonistic anti-OX40 (CD134) antibody, was given to patients. General study findings and limits: Undetermined was the antigen specificity of the expanded peripheral T cells. In the 0.1-3.0 mg/kg groups, partial responders showed among the lowest expansion. The study found that CD8+ T cells averaged more expanded clones than CD4+.

Assay: immunoSEQ multiplex PCR; the TCRdb copy retains only in-frame clones and omits some. The table includes around 60,000 clones, about 86% detected once. Trimming took 4 bases from V and 13 from J, leaving 20 bases between them. Germline V gene data show CDR1 as SGHRS and CDR2 as YFSETQ. This CDR3 has 13 amino acids. The receptor's source is an adult with an advanced solid tumor such as melanoma, head and neck, liver or kidney cancer. The chain links TRBV5-1 to TRBJ1-1; TRBD1 might be the D (6 bases). Sequenced material: CD4+ or CD8+ T cells sorted from blood, taken in a trial of the OX40 agonist ivuxolimab. In DNA form, the CDR3 reads TGCGCCAGCAGCCGGCAGGAGGGGACAAGGGGTTTCTTT. This gives the protein CASSRQEGTRGFF.